These 28 T cell receptor beta chains were sequenced from one sample in a study of tumor-infiltrating lymphocytes in primary liver carcinoma. Germline DNA was also extracted, and blood RNA derived from unsorted whole blood. The authors made TCR beta cDNA from 500 ng total RNA with a constant-region primer. Sequencing libraries for TCR beta derived from three nested multiplex PCR rounds that used slightly modified ARM-PCR. It was with TRBV1-TRBV30 forward primers and a C-beta reverse primer that the first two PCR rounds were run, at about 9 cycles each. TCRdb re-derived calls from the multiplex PCR reads in MiXCR, one entry per CDR3 protein. This sample has more than 150,000 distinct CDR3 sequences, with less than 65% found just once. The sequenced sample was peripheral blood. All receptors derive from a man aged 40-55 years with primary liver carcinoma and hepatitis B virus infection.

This clonotype was picked up many times. The chain couples TRBV11-1 to TRBJ2-3, with TRBD2 matching 14 bases. The V and J ends lost 5 bases and 5 bases, in that order; junction bases with no gene match: 9. Germline lookup yields CDR1 SGHAT and CDR2 FQDESV (reference sequence). The CDR3 sequence is 17 residues long. The CDR3 DNA reads as TGTGCCAGCAGCCCCGGGACTAGCGGGAGTCTCGTAGATACGCAGTATTTT. The encoded protein is CASSPGTSGSLVDTQYF.

The CDR3 coding sequence is TGTGCCAGCAGCACTGGAGTCCGGGGGCTGTTTTTT. Translated, it gives CASSTGVRGLFF. The gene calls are TRBV11-2 and TRBJ2-2; TRBD2 is a possible D gene (5 bases). Trimming took off 5 bases at V and 13 bases at J, with 14 bases between the two ends. The CDR3 contains 12 residues. Germline values: CDR1 SGHAT, CDR2 FQNNGV. Variable domain in full (rest from reference TRBV11-2 and TRBJ2-2): EAGVAQSPRYKIIEKRQSVAFWCNPISGHATLYWYQQILGQGPKLLIQFQNNGVVDDSQLPKDRFSAERLKGVDSTLKIQPAKLEDSAVYLCASSTGVRGLFFGEGSRLTVL.

This clonotype appeared once. At one of its ends the junction is not consistent with the germline gene, which may arise from a read error. The CDR3 nucleotides are TGTGCCAGCAGTTTCTCGAACATCGGGGAGCTGTTTTTT. Translation gives CASSFSNIGELFF. This chain uses TRBV12-3 or TRBV12-4 with TRBJ2-2; D gene ambiguous. The CDR3 has 13 amino acids.

For this clonotype: The junction shows a germline mismatch at one end, possibly a read error. The chain uses TRBV11-2 and TRBJ2-2; D perhaps matches TRBD1 (6 bases). The CDR3 is 16 residues long. From germline, CDR1 is SGHAT and CDR2 FQNNGV. The CDR3: CASSLTSGVSTGELYF. DNA for the CDR3: TGTGCCAGCAGCCTAACGTCAGGGGTGAGCACCGGGGAGCTGTATTTT.

A note on this clonotype: With a much larger clone just one base away, this may be a read error. The chain is built from TRBV11-2 and TRBJ2-1; 7 bases line up with TRBD2. This CDR3 spans 15 amino acids. Germline lookup yields CDR1 SGHAT and CDR2 FQNNGV. CDR3 protein: CTSSFELARYNEQFF. In DNA, the CDR3 is TGTACCAGCAGCTTTGAACTAGCGCGCTACAATGAGCAGTTCTTC.

In this sample, this clonotype turned up a few times. V gene TRBV6-2 or TRBV6-3 combines with J gene TRBJ1-5, with TRBD1 as a possible D gene (5 bases). V shed 9 bases and J shed 0 bases, with 12 bases lying between them. The CDR3 loop spans 14 amino acids. CDR1 MNHEY and CDR2 SVGEGT come from the germline V gene. The CDR3 sequence: CASLPGNSNQPQHF. The CDR3, as DNA: TGTGCCAGTCTCCCAGGGAATAGCAATCAGCCCCAGCATTTT.

Regarding this clonotype: This may stem from a read error, because a much larger clone lies one nucleotide away. Likely a read error: the CDR3 ends without its conserved phenylalanine or tryptophan. This chain connects TRBV29-1 to TRBJ2-7; 7 bases are shared with TRBD2. The CDR3 covers 14 residues. V shed 3 bases and J 5 bases; nucleotides not matched to a gene: 10. In germline, CDR1 is SQVTM, CDR2 ANQGSEA. The CDR3 is CSVDGAAGVDEQYL. CDR3 DNA sequence: TGCAGCGTTGACGGCGCGGCGGGAGTGGACGAGCAGTACCTC.

There are many counts of this clonotype. The chain has TRBV11-2 and TRBJ2-1; tentative D call: TRBD2 (5 bases). The CDR3 has 15 amino acids. Looked up from germline, CDR1 is SGHAT and CDR2 is FQNNGV. V dropped 1 base and J dropped 9 bases, with 16 bases sitting between them. The CDR3 DNA reads TGTGCCAGCAGCTTAGCCGGGCAGAGGGTTATTGAGCAGTTCTTC. Protein product: CASSLAGQRVIEQFF.

V and J are TRBV29-1 and TRBJ2-5; D may correspond to TRBD1 or TRBD2 (5 bases each). Germline assignment: CDR1 SQVTM and CDR2 ANQGSEA. This CDR3 region has 13 residues. V shed 6 bases and J shed 4 bases, with 15 bases lying between them. The CDR3 is CSVRSPGGETQYF. CDR3 sequence (DNA): TGCAGCGTCCGCTCCCCTGGGGGAGAGACCCAGTACTTC.

The chain has TRBV6-5 and TRBJ2-7; tentative D call: TRBD1 (7 bases). From germline, CDR1 is MNHEY and CDR2 SVGAGI. The CDR3 runs to 15 residues. V lost 2 bases and J lost 4, with 15 bases in between. CDR3 loop: CASSYVTSGGYEQYF. The DNA of the CDR3 is TGTGCCAGCAGTTACGTCACGTCAGGGGGGTACGAGCAGTACTTC.

Remarks on this clonotype: A read error may explain this, as a much larger clone is one base away. This sequence joins TRBV11-2 and TRBJ1-5; D is perhaps TRBD1 (6 bases). The CDR3 runs 16 residues. Germline V CDR1 and CDR2: SGHAT, FQNNGV. The CDR3 spells CANSPWGGGSNQPQHF. DNA of the CDR3: TGTGCCAACAGCCCATGGGGGGGCGGGAGCAATCAGCCCCAGCATTTT.

In the case of this clonotype: Relative to the germline gene, one junction end is altered; a read error may explain this. This sequence joins TRBV5-1 and TRBJ2-2; tentative D call: TRBD2 (5 bases). There are 15 residues in the CDR3. The germline V gene has CDR1 SGHRS and CDR2 YFSETQ. CDR3 protein: CASSFRTTNTGEPLF. The CDR3 DNA follows: TGCGCCAGCAGCTTCAGGACCACGAACACCGGGGAGCCGTTGTTT.

The genes are TRBV6-2 or TRBV6-3 and TRBJ2-5; the match to TRBD2 covers 13 bases. J gave up 5 bases and V 4 bases, and 7 bases lay outside the gene matches. In germline, CDR1 is MNHEY, CDR2 SVGEGT. This CDR3 spans 16 amino acids. The CDR3 reads CASSSGTSGILETQYF. The CDR3 coding sequence is TGTGCCAGCAGTTCCGGGACTAGCGGGATCTTGGAGACCCAGTACTTC.

Worth noting for this clonotype: A read error may account for a junction end that differs from germline. This chain connects TRBV29-1 to TRBJ1-3; 8 nucleotides align to TRBD1. This CDR3 has 13 amino acids. The germline CDR1 and CDR2 sequences are SQVTM and ANQGSEA. The chain's CDR3 is CSVLQGAGNTRYF. CDR3 bases: TGCAGCGTTTTGCAGGGGGCTGGAAACACCAGATATTTT.

V usage is TRBV11-2 and J usage is TRBJ2-1; 8 positions agree with TRBD2. CDR1 and CDR2 from the germline V gene are SGHAT and FQNNGV. The V segment lost 5 bases and the J segment 3 bases; nucleotides outside the gene matches: 9. The CDR3 runs to 16 residues. CDR3 region: CASSPMTSEVYNEQFF. The CDR3 bases are TGTGCCAGCAGCCCTATGACTAGCGAGGTCTACAATGAGCAGTTCTTC.

The chain carries TRBV7-8 and TRBJ1-3, with a possible D match to TRBD1 (6 bases). Germline V gene sequence: CDR1 SGHVS, CDR2 FQNEAQ. Trimming removed 2 bases at V and 7 bases at J, with 18 bases between. The CDR3 length is 16 residues. CDR3 in DNA: TGTGCCAGCAGCTTACAGGGGCTTGGTGTCGGGAACACCATATATTTT. Translated, it gives CASSLQGLGVGNTIYF.

The rearrangement links TRBV12-3 or TRBV12-4 to TRBJ1-2; D gene unclear. Trimming removed 2 bases at V and 2 bases at J, with 9 bases between. This CDR3 is 14 amino acids long. As DNA, the CDR3 is TGTGCCAGCAGTTTAAGAGGGCAGAACTATGGCTACACCTTC. The encoded protein is CASSLRGQNYGYTF.

With regard to this clonotype: This could be a read error, since a much larger clone is one nucleotide away. The chain has TRBV29-1 and TRBJ2-7, with 7 bases matching TRBD1. The junction had 7 bases not matched to a gene; V was cut back by 7 bases and J by 7 bases. The CDR3 has 11 residues. The germline CDR1 and CDR2 sequences are SQVTM and ANQGSEA. The CDR3 DNA is TGCAGCGATACACAGGGGTGGGAGCAGTACTTC. Its translation: CSDTQGWEQYF.

As to this clonotype: Since a much larger clone is just one base distant, this may be a read error. The chain employs TRBV11-2 and TRBJ2-5, with D unclear. Germline V gives CDR1 SGHAT, CDR2 FQNNGV. The CDR3 has 14 amino acids. The germline V and J ends were trimmed by 5 bases and 0 bases, with 10 bases remaining between them. CDR3 amino acids: CASSPRGNQETQYF. CDR3 DNA sequence: TGTGCCAGCAGCCCTAGAGGCAACCAAGAGACCCAGTACTTC.

CDR3 coding DNA: TGCAGCGTTGTAGTGGGAGGTGGTGAGCAGTTCTTC. This gives the protein CSVVVGGGEQFF. The V and J genes are TRBV29-1 and TRBJ2-1, with a weak D call TRBD2 (6 bases). Trimming left V 4 bases short and J 9 bases short, with 13 bases between. The CDR3 runs to 12 residues. Germline V lookup: CDR1 SQVTM, CDR2 ANQGSEA.

Comment on this clonotype: At one of its ends the junction is not consistent with the germline gene, which may arise from a read error. This chain links TRBV11-2 with TRBJ2-7; 9 bases line up with TRBD2. The length of the CDR3 is 16 residues. Germline CDR1 is SGHAT and CDR2 is FQNNGV. The CDR3 sequence is CVSSPRCIAGAHEQYF. The CDR3 DNA follows: TGTGTCAGCAGCCCAAGGTGTATAGCGGGAGCCCACGAGCAGTACTTC.

Notes on this clonotype: The conserved phenylalanine or tryptophan is not found at the CDR3 terminus, so this likely reflects a read error. The chain combines TRBV11-2 with TRBJ1-1; 11 bases align to TRBD1. Looked up from germline, CDR1 is SGHAT and CDR2 is FQNNGV. Germline trimming cut 5 bases from V and 4 bases from J; bases unmatched to any gene: 12. The CDR3 has 17 amino acids. DNA of the CDR3: TGTGCCAGCAGCCCCTACGGACAGGGGGCGAGGATCACTGAAGCTTTCTCT. Protein: CASSPYGQGARITEAFS.

On this clonotype: Because the CDR3 is missing its conserved closing phenylalanine or tryptophan, this is likely a read error. This chain joins TRBV10-2 and TRBJ2-7, with 8 bases that match TRBD2. CDR1 WSHSY and CDR2 SAAADI come from the germline V gene. This CDR3 is 15 amino acids long. V trimming: 0 bases; J trimming: 4 bases; junction bases outside the gene matches: 5. The CDR3 bases are TGCGCCAGCAGTGAGTCTAGCGGGATAGTGTACGAGCAGTACATC. Translation: CASSESSGIVYEQYI.

The chain employs TRBV6-1 and TRBJ1-5; D gene ambiguous. This CDR3 spans 15 amino acids. CDR1 MNHNS and CDR2 SASEGT come from the germline V gene. The ends were cut back, 2 bases at V and 7 bases at J, with 15 bases in the middle. In DNA form, the CDR3 reads TGTGCCAGCAGTGAAAGTTGGCAGAGGGTGCAGCCCCAGCATTTT. It specifies CASSESWQRVQPQHF.

In the case of this clonotype: Mismatch with germline at one junction end may stem from a read error. The chain has TRBV11-2 and TRBJ2-2, with D possibly matching TRBD2 (5 bases). This CDR3 spans 13 amino acids. Germline-derived CDR1 and CDR2 are SGHAT and FQNNGV. This CDR3 reads CTSSSGLTWEPFF. CDR3 bases: TGTACCAGCAGCTCGGGTCTTACCTGGGAGCCGTTTTTT.

Of note for this clonotype: A read error is possible here, since a much larger clone lies one base away. This chain links TRBV11-2 with TRBJ2-7; 8 nucleotides align to TRBD2. CDR1 and CDR2 (germline): SGHAT, FQNNGV. This CDR3 has 14 amino acids. The chain's CDR3 is CACSLLRGAYEQYF. The CDR3 DNA sequence: TGTGCCTGCAGCTTACTGCGGGGGGCCTACGAGCAGTACTTC.

This clonotype was seen a single time. The rearrangement joins TRBV29-1 to TRBJ2-3, with D maybe TRBD2 (5 bases). The CDR3 contains 14 residues. V was shortened by 6 bases and J by 0 bases, with 13 bases between the two germline ends. Germline V gene lookup returns CDR1 SQVTM and CDR2 ANQGSEA. CDR3 bases: TGCAGCGTGGCAGAGGGAGTTAGCACAGATACGCAGTATTTT. It yields the protein CSVAEGVSTDTQYF.

This clonotype showed up just a few times. The chain links TRBV5-5 to TRBJ1-5; D is undetermined. Trimming left V 1 base short and J 2 bases short, with 10 bases between. CDR3 length: 15 amino acids. CDR1 SGHKS and CDR2 YYEKEE come from the germline V gene (reference sequence). The CDR3 loop is CASSLWSARNQPQHF. CDR3 coding DNA: TGTGCCAGCAGCTTGTGGTCAGCCCGCAATCAGCCCCAGCATTTT.